The clone carrying this T cell receptor (beta chain) was detected only once. Its cognate antigen is unknown. The data were taken from a study of T cell responses to AZD1222 COVID-19 vaccine. Study findings and constraints: Among vaccine-associated CD4 TCRs, coverage spanned spike, with dominance at 160-218 and 743-854. No repertoire was sampled before or during the peak T cell response, only after it.

V lost 7 bases to trimming and J lost 6 bases, with 19 bases between them. The CDR3 runs to 14 residues. The germline V gene has CDR1 SQVTM and CDR2 ANQGSEA. Using immunoSEQ multiplex PCR, the repertoire was profiled, and TCRdb retains in-frame clones only, with some absent. The sample lists more than 100,000 clones, around 90% occurring once. Material: peripheral blood, obtained 28 days after the second AZD1222 dose. The TCR was taken from an adult who received the AZD1222 COVID-19 vaccine. This chain links TRBV29-1 with TRBJ1-5; the D gene is possibly TRBD1 (6 bases). DNA of the CDR3: TGCAGCGCCAAAAAAGGGGGGCCCGGTCAGCCCCAGCATTTT. Protein product: CSAKKGGPGQPQHF.